What follows is one T cell receptor (beta chain) and its context. The antigen it binds to is not known. One base away there is no much larger clone; base qualities are not given. At one collaborating source in Seattle, patients were enrolled during active infection and were followed longitudinally through the course of disease. The collaborating institutions used their own protocols to collect whole blood in K2EDTA tubes. For TCRbeta analysis, collaborators shipped samples in one of three forms: frozen whole blood, isolated PBMCs, or DNA extracted from either of those sample types. The germline V gene supplies CDR1 SGHTA and CDR2 FQGNSA. The CDR3, cysteine through phenylalanine, is 16 amino acids long. Here the CDR3 DNA is all that survives: 48 bases in frame from base 1. V lost 5 bases and J lost 3 bases, and the count of bases not matched to a germline gene is 7. This sample was included in a study of blood T cell repertoires in COVID-19 (dated by TCRdb to about 2020). With respect to the entire study: Collaborator samples came from the United States, Italy and Spain and covered acute and convalescent phases of COVID-19. The dataset comprised deeply sampled blood TCRbeta repertoires from subjects exposed to, actively infected with, or recovered from COVID-19. The material from the prospective study consisted of cDNA or gDNA derived from T cells, B-cell-depleted T cells, or PBMCs. The samples were drawn from the first 160 participants of the ongoing ImmuneRACE study and from some 1,300 subjects provided by 6 global collaborators. Where available, HLA class I and class II types were taken from metadata supplied by the sample provider and were not determined by assay-based typing. A freely available public database, intended as a resource for researchers studying the immune response to SARS-CoV-2, is where the repertoires were released. Nearly every sample came with metadata listing a de-identified subject ID, COVID-19 status, age in years and sex. The study at large found these results: Clinical and demographic metadata were provided uncurated, with the amount varying by source and participant.

TCRbeta CDR3 regions were amplified from genomic DNA by means of the immunoSEQ Assay, a bias-controlled multiplex PCR. Under the source paper's analysis protocol: Within the assay, amplification of reference gene primers was used to estimate how many nucleated cells each sample contained. To quantify the absolute abundance of each unique TCRbeta CDR3 rearrangement, sequence reads were collapsed and filtered. Productive Simpson clonality was computed per sample as the square root of Simpson's diversity index over productive rearrangements. TCRdb mirrors the immuneACCESS table, restricted to in-frame sequences. Some clones are absent from its copies; in checked studies, under half trace to an unresolved V gene, and the reason for the others is unknown. V and J calls and clone size come straight from that table; D and trimming were deduced from the DNA. The sample has some 220,000 clones on record, roughly four fifths of them singletons. 5.2% of the sample belongs to the ten largest clones.

The specimen was peripheral blood. Here the chain combines TRBV7-2 and TRBJ2-3; a stretch of 11 junction bases matches TRBD2. The source of this sequence is a woman in her seventies with COVID-19, enrolled during active disease. The nucleotides are TGTGCCAGCAGCCTAAGACTAGCGGGAACGACAGATACGCAGTATTTT. It specifies CASSLRLAGTTDTQYF. Reference TRBV7-2 and TRBJ2-3 genes cover what lies past the CDR3, so the full variable domain is GAGVSQSPSNKVTEKGKDVELRCDPISGHTALYWYRQSLGQGLEFLIYFQGNSAPDKSGLPSDRFSAERTGGSVSTLTIQRTQQEDSAVYLCASSLRLAGTTDTQYFGPGTRLTVL.